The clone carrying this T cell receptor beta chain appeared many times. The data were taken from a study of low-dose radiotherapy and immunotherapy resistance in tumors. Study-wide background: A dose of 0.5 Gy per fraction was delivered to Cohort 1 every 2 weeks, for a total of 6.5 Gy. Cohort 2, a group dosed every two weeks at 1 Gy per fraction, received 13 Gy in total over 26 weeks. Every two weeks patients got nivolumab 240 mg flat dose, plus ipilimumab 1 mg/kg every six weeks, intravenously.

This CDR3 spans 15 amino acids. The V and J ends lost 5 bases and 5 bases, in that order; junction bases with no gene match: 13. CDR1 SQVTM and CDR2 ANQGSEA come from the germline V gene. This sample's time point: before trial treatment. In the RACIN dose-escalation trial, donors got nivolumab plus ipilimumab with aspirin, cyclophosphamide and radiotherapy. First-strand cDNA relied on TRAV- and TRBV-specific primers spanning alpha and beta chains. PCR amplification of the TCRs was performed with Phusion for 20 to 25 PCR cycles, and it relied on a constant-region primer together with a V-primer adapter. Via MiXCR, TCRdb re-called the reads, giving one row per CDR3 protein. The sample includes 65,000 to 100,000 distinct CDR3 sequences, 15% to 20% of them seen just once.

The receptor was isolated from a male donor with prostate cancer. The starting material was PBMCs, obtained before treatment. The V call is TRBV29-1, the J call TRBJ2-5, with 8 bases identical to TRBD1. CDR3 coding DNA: TGCAGCGTTCCCAAGCCGCAGGGGGCGCAGGAGACCCAGTACTTC. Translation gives CSVPKPQGAQETQYF.